This T cell receptor (beta chain) originates from a study of cytomegalovirus exposure and HLA in healthy donors (dated by TCRdb to about 2017). Looking at the study overall: In an earlier analysis of some 550 of the donors, about 270 Gb of sequence data and 90 million to 120 million unique TCR beta sequences from roughly 200 million T cells were reported. The study was designed to test whether signatures of past pathogen exposure could be identified by cataloging public T cell receptors. To predict cytomegalovirus infection status, the study brought together high-throughput TCR immunosequencing, statistical association of individual TCRs with disease status, and machine learning. Both class I and class II loci were covered by HLA typing, at four-digit resolution. Donor age, sex, ethnicity and CMV serostatus were compiled together with the repertoire data. All discovery cohort repertoires had been generated on a single sequencing platform. Roughly 310 gigabases of sequencing data and tens of millions of unique TCR sequences were included in an early release covering 500 to 750 HLA-typed donors. An earlier analysis of around 540 of the donors applied high-throughput TCR beta sequencing to assess whether each TCR beta V gene segment acted as functional or pseudogenic. Across 398 genotyped donors of the cohort, an average of about 200,000 unique TCR beta nucleotide sequences per donor were sequenced, and approximately 19% of those sequences were non-productive. A separate validation cohort of 90 to 150 different subjects was used in addition to the 666-subject first cohort. In a later analysis, previously published TCR beta repertoires from more than 500 donors were re-analyzed and high-resolution HLA genotyping was added so that TCR occurrence patterns could be studied. Because of strong linkage in the cohort, four or five DR-DQ haplotypes were treated as single units for association and clustering. Using immunosequencing, the study profiled T cell repertoires from 666 subjects and related those repertoires to cytomegalovirus serostatus. Among the roughly 390 genotyped donors, under 90% belonged to the genetic ancestry cluster associated with self-reported Caucasian donors. Rather than drawing on any new phenotypic data, the later analysis identified candidate immune exposures from TCR beta sequences and the way those sequences occurred across donors. Typing coverage varied by locus: roughly 620-640 donors for A, B, C, DRB1 and DQB1; approximately 500 for DQA1; more than 600 for DPA1; 450 to 480 for DPB1. A later genetic analysis used genome-wide SNP genotypes for about three fifths of the 666 donors, treating that subset as a discovery cohort.

In total, about 650 healthy bone marrow donors made up the cohort. All cohort members were sampled while nominally healthy, although unrecorded immune exposures were likely present. The donor was CMV seropositive and was included in the group of 300 or so seropositive cohort members. Each donor provided a peripheral blood sample, and peripheral blood mononuclear cells were used for TCR beta sequencing. Genomic DNA extraction from the blood cell samples was performed with the Qiagen DNeasy Blood Extraction Kit. As concerns this clone: No antigen is known for it. Base qualities were left out, and no much larger clone turns up one base away.

Study-wide conclusions, independent of this receptor: The classifier was reported to diagnose cytomegalovirus status with high specificity and sensitivity in both the original and validation cohorts. A later analysis reported that several top co-occurrence clusters appeared linked to parvovirus B19, influenza, CMV and Epstein-Barr virus. The only immune exposure information available for the cohort was CMV serostatus. In a later genetic analysis, fewer N-insertions in productive TCRs were reported among donors in an Asian-associated ancestry cluster than the roughly 640-donor mean. In vitro tests confirmed that three of the cytomegalovirus-associated TCR beta chains recognize cytomegalovirus antigens. A later analysis found that TCR association rates varied across HLA loci, with DRB1 alleles showing the most associated TCRs and HLA-C alleles the fewest. The authors suggested that the approach could potentially be extended to other disease states and immunological phenotypes. Compared with equally common non-associated chains, HLA-associated TCR beta chains in a later analysis were more clonally expanded and had lower generation probabilities. V-gene and J-gene trimming of TCR beta chains was associated with a missense DCLRE1C variant in a later genetic analysis, and the association was replicated in an independent cohort. Because counts were too low, roughly 18 rarely observed V segments, including chromosome 9 orphons, were left out of the earlier analysis of approximately 580 of the donors. HLA typing was unavailable for some donors at each locus, so association tests used only the typed subset. Assigning TCR associations to individual alleles was difficult when HLA alleles, especially DR and DQ, strongly co-occurred. An earlier analysis of several hundred of the donors showed that most TCR beta V segments appeared in productive rearrangements either about 90% or about 30% of the time, which broadly matched IMGT annotations. Most CMV-associated TCR beta chains appeared to be HLA-restricted in a later analysis, and the HLA associations seemed to be driven largely by CMV exposure. A further reported finding was that TCR beta sequences accurately predicted the HLA-A and HLA-B alleles for most subjects in the first cohort. Specific HLA alleles were associated with 15,000 to 20,000 TCR beta sequences at a false discovery rate of 0.05 in a later analysis. Correlated functional status among segregating V segments might reflect linkage disequilibrium, but an unknown experimental factor could not be ruled out. A total of 164 TCR beta chains were listed by the study as associated with cytomegalovirus. Because the 87-base-pair reads could not distinguish some IMGT-functional V segments, including TRBV6-2 and TRBV6-3, those segments were excluded. While some public TCRs were present in many individuals, most TCR sequences turned up only very rarely across donors. The cohort was sequenced for TCR beta chains only, and without alpha or paired-chain data the features that could be detected were limited. A group of highly shared sequence variants was considered likely to be a technical artifact of the sequencing pipeline. Presence/absence analyses assumed roughly uniform sequencing depth across donors, an assumption that may not hold.

The library was prepared using the immunoSEQ multiplex PCR assay. The multiplex PCR relied on a mix of 60 forward primers for TCR Vbeta segments and 13 reverse primers for TCR Jbeta segments. Amplification of the CDR3 region of rearranged TCR beta genes was performed with a multiplex PCR assay on genomic DNA. Amplified TCR beta libraries were sequenced as 87-base-pair reads on the Illumina HiSeq System. In the authors' own workflow: A later analysis counted about 80 million unique TCR beta chains across the 650 to 800 repertoires, and 10 million to 11 million of these chains were shared by at least two donors. To remove PCR and sequencing errors, raw reads were error-corrected and collapsed into unique sequences using a nearest-neighbor algorithm that merged closely related sequences. CDR3 sequences were aligned to IMGT reference sequences to assign V, D and J gene segments. Each retained sequence needed at least a six-nucleotide match to both a V gene segment and a J gene segment. A rearrangement counted as productive if the CDR3 had no stop codons and remained in frame with V and J, and every other rearrangement counted as non-productive. CDR3 was defined according to IMGT convention as the region running from the second conserved V-encoded cysteine to the conserved J-encoded phenylalanine. The earlier analysis of a few hundred of the donors excluded any sequence lacking an unambiguous match to a single V gene segment. In an earlier analysis of approximately 610 of the donors, V segments were called functional above 56.7% productive rearrangements and were called segregating when the between-donor standard deviation exceeded 5%. A statistical classification framework was developed to diagnose cytomegalovirus status using the catalog of TCR beta chain sequences. In a later analysis, TCR nucleotide sequences were compared against IMGT/GENE-DB human TR gene sequences so that V and J genes could be assigned. Using the TCRdist pipeline, a later analysis assigned CDR3 sequences along with most-parsimonious VDJ recombination scenarios. In a later analysis, each TCR beta chain was defined by its CDR3 amino acid sequence together with its V-gene family, and reads without a unique V-gene family were excluded. To address suspected cross-contamination and a sequencing artifact, a later analysis removed 592 highly shared, low-generation-probability nucleotide sequences. In a later analysis, a clonal expansion index was calculated for each public chain from normalized within-repertoire ranks of inferred template counts. In a later analysis, generation probabilities were computed with a VDJ recombination model fitted to out-of-frame rearrangements, and the resulting probabilities were checked against IGoR. In a later analysis, hypergeometric tests were used to score TCR-TCR, TCR-HLA and TCR-CMV co-occurrence, with a repertoire-size bias correction applied to TCR pairs. A later analysis estimated false discovery rates by permuting HLA or CMV assignments 20 times. In a later analysis, co-occurring TCRs were grouped using DBSCAN, with TCRdist sequence similarity added in when clustering inside HLA-allele-positive subsets. Repertoires with fewer than 30,000 or more than 120,000 public chains were left out of co-occurrence clustering, as were about 5 repertoires with anomalous nucleotide sharing. The source is immuneACCESS, and TCRdb retained only in-frame sequences with V and J called. Part of the clones is not carried over; for the studies checked, unresolved V genes explain less than half of this, and the remainder is unexplained. V, J and clone size derive from that table, while D and trimming were established from the DNA sequence. This sample comprises roughly 100,000 clones, almost 80% of them detected only once. The ten top clones hold roughly 3.9% of the sample.

Including the terminal cysteine and phenylalanine, the CDR3 comprises 17 residues. This entry keeps only the CDR3 DNA: 51 bases, framed from base 1. In the germline V gene, CDR1 corresponds to KGHSH and CDR2 to LQKENI. V ends up 2 bases short and J 2 bases short, with an unmatched junction base count of 6. The chain is made from TRBV18 and TRBJ2-7, with 13 middle bases fitting TRBD2. The source material was PBMCs. The TCR was taken from a man aged 45-60 years in good health and CMV-seropositive. The DNA sequence is given as TGTGCCAGCTCACCAAGACTAGCGGGAGGCTCCGCCTACGAGCAGTACTTC. It is translated as CASSPRLAGGSAYEQYF.